This entry features one T cell receptor (beta chain) sequence. Its antigen is as yet unknown. TCRdb re-called the PCR reads through MiXCR. Among about 15,000 clones listed, about 21% were seen once. Germline CDR1 is SGDLS and CDR2 is YYNGEE. The CDR3 runs to 16 residues. V shed 3 bases, J shed 1 base, and the junction held 6 bases outside the gene matches. The sample is drawn from a study of metastatic and nonmetastatic thyroid tumors. Study summary: Repertoires from blood and tumor or nodule tissue of malignant and benign thyroid patients were compared. Study results and caveats: Benign nodules were reported to have significantly lower TCR beta diversity than malignant thyroid tumors, in blood and tumor.

Among the patients, none had received any treatment before thyroid surgery. The J gene is TRBJ2-3, the V gene TRBV9, with 9 bases fitting TRBD2. This receptor was taken from a female donor with papillary thyroid cancer or a benign thyroid nodule (not recorded which). Some clones in this sample may be carry-over from other donors' samples. Sequencing was done on a sample of blood. CDR3 amino acids: CASSACAGGGTDTQYF. CDR3 in DNA: TGTGCCAGCAGCGCATGCGCGGGAGGGGGCACAGATACGCAGTATTTT. The full variable domain, with the rest looked up from reference TRBV9 and TRBJ2-3, is DSGVTQTPKHLITATGQRVTLRCSPRSGDLSVYWYQQSLDQGLQFLIQYYNGEERAKGNILERFSAQQFPDLHSELNLSSLELGDSALYFCASSACAGGGTDTQYFGPGTRLTVL.